One and the same sample provided the 6 T cell receptor beta chains below, sequenced in a study of cytomegalovirus exposure and HLA in healthy donors. The PCR was carried out with 60 Vbeta primers and 13 Jbeta primers. Profiling relied on immunoSEQ multiplex PCR, and the TCRdb table lists in-frame clones only, not all of them. This sample has about 160,000 clones, with about two thirds found just once. Material for sequencing was PBMCs. These receptors came from a woman younger than 30 in good health and CMV-seropositive.

The chain joins TRBV2 to TRBJ1-1, with D possibly TRBD1 on 6 matching bases. From germline, CDR1 is SNHLY and CDR2 FYNNEI. V was cut by 7 bases and J by 5 bases, with 17 bases left in between. The length of the CDR3 is 14 residues. The CDR3 DNA is TGTGCCAGCACTACCCCAGGGGCGGGTACTGAAGCTTTCTTT. This encodes CASTTPGAGTEAFF.

V usage is TRBV7-9 and J usage is TRBJ1-3; D unresolved. The CDR3 consists of 12 residues. Germline lookup yields CDR1 SEHNR and CDR2 FQNEAQ (reference sequence). Trimming cost V 5 bases and J 4 bases, with 6 bases left between them. CDR3 bases: TGTGCCAGCAGCAGGGAGGGAAACACCATATATTTT. Protein product: CASSREGNTIYF.

This clone was counted once. The chain carries TRBV7-8 and TRBJ1-5, with unresolved D. The length of the CDR3 is 15 residues. The V gene's germline CDR1 is SGHVS and CDR2 FQNEAQ. V was pared by 1 base and J by 4 bases, with 11 bases between. The CDR3 sequence: CASSLESGWNQPQHF. The CDR3, as DNA: TGTGCCAGCAGCTTAGAATCCGGGTGGAATCAGCCCCAGCATTTT.

The J gene is TRBJ1-1, the V gene TRBV28; possibly TRBD1 for D (5 bases). Germline CDR1 is MDHEN and CDR2 is SYDVKM. The CDR3 contains 15 residues. V lost 1 base to trimming and J lost 0 bases, with 9 bases between them. The CDR3 coding sequence is TGTGCCAGCAGTTTATTAATCAGGGTGAACACTGAAGCTTTCTTT. This encodes CASSLLIRVNTEAFF.

This clone was detected a few times. The chain has TRBV7-6 and TRBJ2-1, with TRBD2 matching over 9 bases. Germline V gene lookup returns CDR1 SGHVS and CDR2 FNYEAQ. Trimming took 1 base from V and 9 from J; bases not matched to a gene: 1. There are 13 residues in the CDR3. CDR3 bases: TGTGCCAGCAGCTTAGAACTAGCGGGTGAGCAGTTCTTC. Translated, it gives CASSLELAGEQFF.

V gene TRBV5-6 combines with J gene TRBJ2-1; the match to TRBD2 covers 8 bases. Germline V gene sequence: CDR1 SGHDT, CDR2 YYEEEE. This CDR3 has 17 residues. Unmatched junction bases numbered 18, after V lost 4 bases and J lost 9 bases. CDR3 amino acids: CASSPQGGVAGLSEQFF. The CDR3 region has the DNA TGTGCCAGCAGCCCCCAAGGTGGAGTAGCGGGATTAAGTGAGCAGTTCTTC.